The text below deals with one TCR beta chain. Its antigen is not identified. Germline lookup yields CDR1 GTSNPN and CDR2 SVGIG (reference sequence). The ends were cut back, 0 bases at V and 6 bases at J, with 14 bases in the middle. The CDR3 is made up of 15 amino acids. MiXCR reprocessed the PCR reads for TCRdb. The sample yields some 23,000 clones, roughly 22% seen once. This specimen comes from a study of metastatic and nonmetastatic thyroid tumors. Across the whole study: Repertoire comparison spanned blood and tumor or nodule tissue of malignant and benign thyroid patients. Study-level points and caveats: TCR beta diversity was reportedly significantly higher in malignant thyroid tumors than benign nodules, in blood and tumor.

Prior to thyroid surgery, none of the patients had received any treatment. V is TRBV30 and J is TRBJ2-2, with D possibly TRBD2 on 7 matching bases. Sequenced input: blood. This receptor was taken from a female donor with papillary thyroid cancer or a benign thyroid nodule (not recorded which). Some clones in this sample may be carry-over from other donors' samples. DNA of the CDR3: TGTGCCTGGAGTGTAGGGGGGGCGTCGGCCGGGGAGCTGTTTTTT. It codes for CAWSVGGASAGELFF.